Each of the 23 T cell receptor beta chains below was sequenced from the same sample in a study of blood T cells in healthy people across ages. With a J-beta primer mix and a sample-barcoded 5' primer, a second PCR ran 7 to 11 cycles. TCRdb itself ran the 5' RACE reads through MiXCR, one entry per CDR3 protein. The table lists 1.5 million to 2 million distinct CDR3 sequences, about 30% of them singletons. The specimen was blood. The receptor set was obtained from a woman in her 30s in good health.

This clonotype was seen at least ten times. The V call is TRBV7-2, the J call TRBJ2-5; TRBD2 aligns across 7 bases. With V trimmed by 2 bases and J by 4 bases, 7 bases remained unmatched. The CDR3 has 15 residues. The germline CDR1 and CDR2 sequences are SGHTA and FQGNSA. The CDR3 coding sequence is TGTGCCAGCAGCTTACGGGCTAGCGGACGAGAGACCCAGTACTTC. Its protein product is CASSLRASGRETQYF.

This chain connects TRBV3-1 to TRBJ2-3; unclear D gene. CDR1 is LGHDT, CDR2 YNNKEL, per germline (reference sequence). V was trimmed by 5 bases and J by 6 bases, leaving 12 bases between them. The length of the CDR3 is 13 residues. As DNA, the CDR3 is TGTGCCAGCAGCTCACCCCCCATCGATACGCAGTATTTT. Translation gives CASSSPPIDTQYF.

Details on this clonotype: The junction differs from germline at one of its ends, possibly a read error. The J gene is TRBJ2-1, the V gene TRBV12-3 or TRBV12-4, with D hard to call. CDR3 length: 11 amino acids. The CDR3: CASSLRAEPFF. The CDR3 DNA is TGTGCCAGCAGTTTAAGAGCCGAGCCGTTCTTC.

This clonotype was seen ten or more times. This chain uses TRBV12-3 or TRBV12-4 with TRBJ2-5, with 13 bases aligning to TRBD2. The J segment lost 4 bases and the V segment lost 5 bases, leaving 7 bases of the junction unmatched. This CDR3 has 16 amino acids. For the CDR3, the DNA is TGTGCCAGCAGTCCGGGACTAGCGGGAAGTCGAGAGACCCAGTACTTC. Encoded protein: CASSPGLAGSRETQYF.

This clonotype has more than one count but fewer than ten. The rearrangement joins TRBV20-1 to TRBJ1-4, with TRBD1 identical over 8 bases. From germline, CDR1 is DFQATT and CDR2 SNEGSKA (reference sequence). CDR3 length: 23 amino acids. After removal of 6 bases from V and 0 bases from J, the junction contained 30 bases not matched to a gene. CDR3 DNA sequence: TGCAGTGCGCCGCCAGGGGGGACAGGTTCATCGTGGCTCTATATTGCAACTAATGAAAAACTGTTTTTT. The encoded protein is CSAPPGGTGSSWLYIATNEKLFF.

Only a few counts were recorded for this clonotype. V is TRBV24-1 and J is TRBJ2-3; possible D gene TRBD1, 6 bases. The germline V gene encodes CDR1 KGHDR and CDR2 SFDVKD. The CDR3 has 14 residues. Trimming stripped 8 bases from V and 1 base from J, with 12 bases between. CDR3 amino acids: CATMGADGTDTQYF. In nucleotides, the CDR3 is TGTGCCACCATGGGGGCGGATGGCACAGATACGCAGTATTTT.

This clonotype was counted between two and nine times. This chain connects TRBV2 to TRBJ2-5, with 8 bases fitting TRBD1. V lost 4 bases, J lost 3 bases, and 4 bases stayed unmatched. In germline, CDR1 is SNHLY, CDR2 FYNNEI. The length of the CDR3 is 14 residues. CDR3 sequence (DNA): TGTGCCAGCAGTGCCCTGACAGGGGAAGAGACCCAGTACTTC. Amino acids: CASSALTGEETQYF.

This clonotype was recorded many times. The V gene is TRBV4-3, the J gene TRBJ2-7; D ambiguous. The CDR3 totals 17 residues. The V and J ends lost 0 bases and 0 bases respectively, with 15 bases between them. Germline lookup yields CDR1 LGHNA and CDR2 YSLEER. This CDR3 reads CASSQDLPSDISYEQYF. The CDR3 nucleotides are TGCGCCAGCAGCCAAGATCTACCCAGCGACATCTCCTACGAGCAGTACTTC.

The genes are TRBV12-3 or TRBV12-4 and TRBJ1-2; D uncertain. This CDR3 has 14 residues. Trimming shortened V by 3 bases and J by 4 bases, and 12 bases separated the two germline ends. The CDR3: CASSLPEPPYGYTF. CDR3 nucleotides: TGTGCCAGCAGTTTGCCAGAACCCCCCTATGGCTACACCTTC.

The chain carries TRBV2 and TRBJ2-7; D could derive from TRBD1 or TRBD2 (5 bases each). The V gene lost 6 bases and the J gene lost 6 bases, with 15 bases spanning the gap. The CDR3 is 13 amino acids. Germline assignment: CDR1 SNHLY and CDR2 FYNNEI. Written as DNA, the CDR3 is TGTGCCAGCAGGTGGGGGAGCTCGGGCGAGCAGTACTTC. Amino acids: CASRWGSSGEQYF.

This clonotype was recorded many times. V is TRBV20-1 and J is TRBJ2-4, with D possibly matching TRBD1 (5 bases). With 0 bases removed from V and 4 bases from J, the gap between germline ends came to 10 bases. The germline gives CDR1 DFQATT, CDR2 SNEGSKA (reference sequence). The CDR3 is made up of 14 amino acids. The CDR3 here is CSAREDRTKNIQYF. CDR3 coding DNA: TGCAGTGCTAGAGAGGACCGGACAAAAAACATTCAGTACTTC.

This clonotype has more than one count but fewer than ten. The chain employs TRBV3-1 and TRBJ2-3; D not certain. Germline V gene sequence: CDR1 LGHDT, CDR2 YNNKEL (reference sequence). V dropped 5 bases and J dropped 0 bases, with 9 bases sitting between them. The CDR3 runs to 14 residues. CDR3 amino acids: CASSDASSTDTQYF. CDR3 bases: TGTGCCAGCAGCGACGCCTCTAGCACAGATACGCAGTATTTT.

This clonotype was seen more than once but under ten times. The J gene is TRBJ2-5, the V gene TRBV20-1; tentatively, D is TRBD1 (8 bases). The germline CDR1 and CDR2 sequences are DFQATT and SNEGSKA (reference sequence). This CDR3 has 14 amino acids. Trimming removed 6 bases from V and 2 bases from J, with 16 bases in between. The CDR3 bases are TGCAGTGCCGGGAGGACAGGGAGGCAAGAGACCCAGTACTTC. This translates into CSAGRTGRQETQYF.

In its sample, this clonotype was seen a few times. The CDR3 reads CASSHLGGRSSYNEQFF. In nucleotides, the CDR3 is TGTGCCAGCAGCCACCTTGGGGGGAGAAGCTCCTACAATGAGCAGTTCTTC. V gene TRBV3-1 combines with J gene TRBJ2-1; D perhaps matches TRBD2 (6 bases). Germline V gene lookup returns CDR1 LGHDT and CDR2 YNNKEL (reference sequence). Trimming stripped 3 bases from V and 0 bases from J, with 15 bases between. The CDR3 runs to 17 residues.

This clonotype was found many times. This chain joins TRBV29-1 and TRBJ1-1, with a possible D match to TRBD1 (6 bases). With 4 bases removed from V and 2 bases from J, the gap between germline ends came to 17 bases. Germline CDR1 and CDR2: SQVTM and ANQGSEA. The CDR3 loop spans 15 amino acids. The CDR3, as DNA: TGCAGCGTTGGGCTGCCCAGGGGACTTAACACTGAAGCTTTCTTT. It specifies CSVGLPRGLNTEAFF.

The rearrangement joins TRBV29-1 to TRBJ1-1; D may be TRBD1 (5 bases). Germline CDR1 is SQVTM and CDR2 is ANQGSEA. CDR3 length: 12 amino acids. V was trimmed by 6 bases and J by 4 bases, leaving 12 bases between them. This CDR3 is CSVCRGVTEAFF. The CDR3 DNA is TGCAGCGTCTGCCGAGGGGTCACTGAAGCTTTCTTT. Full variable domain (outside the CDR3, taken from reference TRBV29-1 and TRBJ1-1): SAVISQKPSRDICQRGTSLTIQCQVDSQVTMMFWYRQQPGQSLTLIATANQGSEATYESGFVIDKFPISRPNLTFSTLTVSNMSPEDSSIYLCSVCRGVTEAFFGQGTRLTVV.

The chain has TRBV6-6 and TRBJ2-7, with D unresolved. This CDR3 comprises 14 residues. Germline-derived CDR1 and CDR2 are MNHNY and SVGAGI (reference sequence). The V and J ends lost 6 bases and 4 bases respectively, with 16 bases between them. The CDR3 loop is CASRYDPRSYEQYF. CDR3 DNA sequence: TGTGCCAGCAGGTACGACCCCAGAAGTTACGAGCAGTACTTC.

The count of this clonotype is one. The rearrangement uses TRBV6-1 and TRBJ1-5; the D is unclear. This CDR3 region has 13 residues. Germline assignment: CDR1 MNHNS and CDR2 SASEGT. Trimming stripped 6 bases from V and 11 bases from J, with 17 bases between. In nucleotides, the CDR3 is TGTGCCAGCAGGAAGGGAGTAGGAGAGACCCAGCATTTT. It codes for CASRKGVGETQHF.

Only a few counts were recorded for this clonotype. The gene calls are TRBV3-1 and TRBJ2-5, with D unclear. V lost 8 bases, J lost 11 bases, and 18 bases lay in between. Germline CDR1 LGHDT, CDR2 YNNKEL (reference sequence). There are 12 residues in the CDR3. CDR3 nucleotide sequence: TGTGCCAGCGAGACACCTAATTACCGGCAGTACTTC. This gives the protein CASETPNYRQYF.

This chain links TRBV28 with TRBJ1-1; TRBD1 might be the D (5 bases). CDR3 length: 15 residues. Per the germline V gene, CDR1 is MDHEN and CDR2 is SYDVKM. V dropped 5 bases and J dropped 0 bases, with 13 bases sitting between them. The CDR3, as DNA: TGTGCCAGCAGTATTCCGGGACGGCTGAACACTGAAGCTTTCTTT. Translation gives CASSIPGRLNTEAFF. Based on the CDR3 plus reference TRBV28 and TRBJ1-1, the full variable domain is DVKVTQSSRYLVKRTGEKVFLECVQDMDHENMFWYRQDPGLGLRLIYFSYDVKMKEKGDIPEGYSVSREKKERFSLILESASTNQTSMYLCASSIPGRLNTEAFFGQGTRLTVV.

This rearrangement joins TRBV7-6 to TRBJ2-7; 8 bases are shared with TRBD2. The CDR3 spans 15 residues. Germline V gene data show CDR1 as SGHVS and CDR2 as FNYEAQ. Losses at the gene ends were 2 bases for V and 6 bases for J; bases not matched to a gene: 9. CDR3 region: CASSLSGGVWSEQYF. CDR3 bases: TGTGCCAGCAGCTTATCCGGGGGGGTCTGGTCCGAGCAGTACTTC.

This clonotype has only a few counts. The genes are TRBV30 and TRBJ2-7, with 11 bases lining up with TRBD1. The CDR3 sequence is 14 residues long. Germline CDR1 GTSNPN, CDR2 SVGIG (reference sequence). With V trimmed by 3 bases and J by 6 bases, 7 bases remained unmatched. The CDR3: CAWRRDRGGSEQYF. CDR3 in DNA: TGTGCCTGGAGGAGGGACAGGGGGGGGAGCGAGCAGTACTTC.

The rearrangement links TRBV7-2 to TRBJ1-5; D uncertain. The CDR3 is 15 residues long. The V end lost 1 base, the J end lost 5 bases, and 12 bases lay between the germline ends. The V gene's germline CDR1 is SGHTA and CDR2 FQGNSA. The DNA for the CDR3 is TGTGCCAGCAGCTTAGTTTGGACTGAGGATCAGCCCCAGCATTTT. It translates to CASSLVWTEDQPQHF.